The 3 T cell receptor beta chains in this list originate from one sample, sequenced in a study of shared clonotypes between healthy human individuals (dated by TCRdb to 2018 to 2021). Preparation of the library involved the immunoSEQ multiplex PCR assay. The table comes from immuneACCESS by way of TCRdb, which keeps in-frame sequences with V and J called. Part of the clones is missing from these tables; in studies checked, under half for an unresolved V gene and the rest for unknown reasons. The sample table contains around 2.1 million clones; only one count was recorded for 95% of them. 0.1% to 0.15% of the sample goes to the ten largest clones. Sequencing was carried out using naive CD4+ T cells sorted from blood. The intended sense of this specimen's cell subset or site label: CD45RA+ positively selected. These receptors all come from a man younger than 30 in good health.

The V and J genes are TRBV10-3 and TRBJ2-1; 8 nucleotides line up with TRBD2. CDR3 size: 13 residues. The V and J ends lost 0 bases and 9 bases, in that order; junction bases with no gene match: 1. Germline assignment: CDR1 ENHRY and CDR2 SYGVKD. As DNA, the CDR3 is TGTGCCATCAGTGAGTCTCGGGGGGGTGAGCAGTTCTTC. Protein: CAISESRGGEQFF.

The genes are TRBV7-9 and TRBJ2-1, with TRBD2 matching 13 bases. With 1 base clipped from V and 7 bases from J, the junction kept 7 bases outside the gene matches. CDR3 length equals 17 residues. Germline loops: CDR1 SEHNR, CDR2 FQNEAQ (reference sequence). CDR3 loop: CASSLEATSGRVNEQFF. CDR3 in DNA: TGTGCCAGCAGCTTAGAGGCAACTAGCGGGAGGGTTAATGAGCAGTTCTTC.

The chain is built from TRBV5-1 and TRBJ2-7; D is undetermined. CDR1 SGHRS and CDR2 YFSETQ come from the germline V gene. V was cut by 1 base and J by 0 bases, with 8 bases left in between. The CDR3 covers 14 residues. As DNA, the CDR3 is TGCGCCAGCAGCTTGTCGGAGTACTCCTACGAGCAGTACTTC. The encoded protein is CASSLSEYSYEQYF.